The next 13 T cell receptor beta chains were all read from a single sample in a study of technical replicates of blood from a handful of donors. Clones were sequenced by immunoSEQ multiplex PCR, and TCRdb holds only the in-frame ones, with some missing. The sample has approximately 70,000 clones, roughly 98% seen once; the top ten hold roughly 0.16%. Material: T cells isolated from PBMCs. These TCRs come from a human donor in good health.

Written as DNA, the CDR3 is TGTGCCAGCAGCCAAACCGGGACAGGGGGCCCCACAGATACGCAGTATTTT. It encodes CASSQTGTGGPTDTQYF. V usage is TRBV7-9 and J usage is TRBJ2-3; 12 nucleotides match TRBD1. J gave up 2 bases and V 5 bases, and 8 bases lay outside the gene matches. The CDR3 covers 17 residues. Germline values: CDR1 SEHNR, CDR2 FQNEAQ (reference sequence).

The V gene is TRBV10-3, the J gene TRBJ1-2; tentative D call: TRBD1 (5 bases). The V end lost 6 bases, the J end lost 3 bases, and 17 bases lay between the germline ends. This CDR3 is 15 amino acids long. CDR1 is ENHRY, CDR2 SYGVKD, per germline. Here the CDR3 reads CAIRTTSGADYGYTF. CDR3 nucleotides: TGTGCCATCAGGACTACCAGCGGGGCTGACTATGGCTACACCTTC.

The rearrangement uses TRBV28 and TRBJ2-1, with D perhaps matching TRBD2 (6 bases). V was clipped by 3 bases and J by 7 bases, with 19 bases between them. There are 16 residues in the CDR3. Germline V gene lookup returns CDR1 MDHEN and CDR2 SYDVKM. The CDR3 DNA follows: TGTGCCAGCAGTTTTTTTGGACTCGGGGGATGGAATGAGCAGTTCTTC. Its translation: CASSFFGLGGWNEQFF.

The chain links TRBV10-2 to TRBJ2-1, with 10 positions matching TRBD2. The CDR3 contains 18 residues. Unmatched junction bases numbered 12, after V lost 3 bases and J lost 4 bases. Germline V gives CDR1 WSHSY, CDR2 SAAADI. The CDR3: CASSDSWTSGTGYNEQFF. The CDR3 DNA sequence: TGCGCCAGCAGTGACTCGTGGACTAGCGGAACGGGGTACAATGAGCAGTTCTTC.

The chain couples TRBV5-4 to TRBJ2-3; tentative D call: TRBD2 (6 bases). Per the germline V gene, CDR1 is SGHNT and CDR2 is YYREEE (reference sequence). This CDR3 contains 15 residues. V lost 0 bases and J lost 0, with 8 bases in between. In DNA, the CDR3 is TGTGCCAGCAGCTTGGGCGGGGCTAGCACAGATACGCAGTATTTT. Translating it yields CASSLGGASTDTQYF.

The chain combines TRBV6-5 with TRBJ2-2, with D tentatively TRBD2 (6 bases). The CDR3 consists of 14 residues. Trimming cost V 6 bases and J 6 bases, with 14 bases left between them. Per germline, CDR1 MNHEY and CDR2 SVGAGI. CDR3 loop: CASRPAGIAGELFF. The DNA of the CDR3 is TGTGCCAGCAGACCCGCGGGAATCGCCGGGGAGCTGTTTTTT.

The chain joins TRBV5-6 to TRBJ1-1; D gene uncertain. The V gene's germline CDR1 is SGHDT and CDR2 YYEEEE. The V and J ends lost 0 bases and 5 bases respectively, with 11 bases between them. The CDR3 loop spans 14 amino acids. CDR3 amino acids: CASSLEERATEAFF. CDR3 DNA sequence: TGTGCCAGCAGCTTGGAGGAGAGGGCAACTGAAGCTTTCTTT.

The genes are TRBV2 and TRBJ2-5; 12 nucleotides agree with TRBD2. Germline V gene sequence: CDR1 SNHLY, CDR2 FYNNEI. The CDR3 contains 20 residues. V gave up 1 base and J gave up 2 bases; unmatched junction bases: 14. CDR3 sequence: CASSEGPLAGGQGGQETQYF. The CDR3 DNA reads TGTGCCAGCAGTGAAGGACCCCTAGCGGGGGGGCAGGGAGGGCAAGAGACCCAGTACTTC.

This clone has only one observation. The rearrangement joins TRBV5-1 to TRBJ2-1, with D perhaps matching TRBD1 (6 bases). CDR3 length: 15 residues. Trimming removed 5 bases from V and 3 bases from J, with 15 bases in between. CDR1 and CDR2 from the germline V gene are SGHRS and YFSETQ. The CDR3 nucleotides are TGCGCCAGCAGGTATGGGGAAGGGGGCTACAATGAGCAGTTCTTC. Its protein is CASRYGEGGYNEQFF.

The chain uses TRBV7-9 and TRBJ2-2; 7 bases match TRBD2. The junction had 6 bases not matched to a gene; V was cut back by 10 bases and J by 1 base. Germline CDR1 is SEHNR and CDR2 is FQNEAQ (reference sequence). CDR3 length: 14 amino acids. CDR3 nucleotides: TGTGCCATCTCTGGCGGGAGGAACACCGGGGAGCTGTTTTTT. As protein: CAISGGRNTGELFF. The whole variable domain, filled in from reference TRBV7-9 and TRBJ2-2, reads DTGVSQNPRHKITKRGQNVTFRCDPISEHNRLYWYRQTLGQGPEFLTYFQNEAQLEKSRLLSDRFSAERPKGSFSTLEIQRTEQGDSAMYLCAISGGRNTGELFFGEGSRLTVL.

The V call is TRBV2, the J call TRBJ2-7; D call uncertain. The CDR3 spans 12 residues. Germline assignment: CDR1 SNHLY and CDR2 FYNNEI. Between the trimmed V and J ends, which lost 4 bases and 0 bases, there was a span of 4 bases. CDR3 loop: CASSGSSYEQYF. The CDR3 coding sequence is TGTGCCAGCAGTGGGAGCTCCTACGAGCAGTACTTC. Full variable domain (outside the CDR3, taken from reference TRBV2 and TRBJ2-7): EPEVTQTPSHQVTQMGQEVILRCVPISNHLYFYWYRQILGQKVEFLVSFYNNEISEKSEIFDDQFSVERPDGSNFTLKIRSTKLEDSAMYFCASSGSSYEQYFGPGTRLTVT.

The chain has TRBV27 and TRBJ2-7, with 11 nucleotides matching TRBD2. V lost 5 bases, J lost 1 base, and 4 bases stayed unmatched. CDR1 MNHEY and CDR2 SMNVEV come from the germline V gene (reference sequence). This CDR3 is 15 amino acids long. The CDR3 is CASSKLAGESYEQYF. CDR3 sequence (DNA): TGTGCCAGCAGTAAACTAGCGGGAGAATCCTACGAGCAGTACTTC.

This clone was counted between two and nine times. The rearrangement links TRBV19 to TRBJ2-5; possibly TRBD1 for D (5 bases). V lost 5 bases and J 0 bases, leaving 16 bases between the germline ends. In germline, CDR1 is LNHDA, CDR2 SQIVND (reference sequence). The CDR3 consists of 16 residues. CDR3 in amino acids: CASSGADLPYQETQYF. The CDR3 region has the DNA TGTGCCAGTAGTGGGGCGGACCTACCGTACCAAGAGACCCAGTACTTC.